The next 18 T cell receptor beta chains were all read from a single sample in a study of T cell changes during pregnancy in multiple sclerosis. Clones were read by immunoSEQ multiplex PCR, and TCRdb kept only the in-frame ones, dropping some. Of tens of thousands of clones listed, around 94% were seen once; the top ten hold roughly 0.22%. This material consisted of CD4+ T cells from peripheral blood mononuclear cells, taken before pregnancy. These receptors all come from a female donor with multiple sclerosis, enrolled in a pregnancy study.

This chain connects TRBV5-1 to TRBJ2-2; 7 nucleotides agree with TRBD2. V shed 0 bases and J 6 bases; nucleotides not matched to a gene: 5. There are 15 residues in the CDR3. CDR1 is SGHRS, CDR2 YFSETQ, per germline. CDR3 loop: CASSLEASGPGELFF. CDR3 in DNA: TGCGCCAGCAGCTTGGAGGCTAGCGGACCCGGGGAGCTGTTTTTT.

This sequence joins TRBV7-2 and TRBJ2-1; D is possibly TRBD2 (6 bases). Germline CDR1 and CDR2: SGHTA and FQGNSA. Trimming removed 0 bases at V and 8 bases at J, with 11 bases between. This CDR3 region has 14 residues. The CDR3 region is CASSLAGRSYEQFF. The CDR3 nucleotides read TGTGCCAGCAGCTTAGCGGGGAGGAGCTATGAGCAGTTCTTC.

V and J are TRBV28 and TRBJ2-7, with D maybe TRBD2 (5 bases). Trimming took off 6 bases at V and 0 bases at J, with 12 bases between the two ends. CDR3 length: 14 residues. In germline, CDR1 is MDHEN, CDR2 SYDVKM. CDR3: CASRRTRGSYEQYF. The CDR3 nucleotides read TGTGCCAGCAGGCGGACTCGCGGCTCCTACGAGCAGTACTTC. The variable domain in full, completed from reference TRBV28 and TRBJ2-7, reads DVKVTQSSRYLVKRTGEKVFLECVQDMDHENMFWYRQDPGLGLRLIYFSYDVKMKEKGDIPEGYSVSREKKERFSLILESASTNQTSMYLCASRRTRGSYEQYFGPGTRLTVT.

CDR3 sequence: CASSRGGSYNEQFF. The DNA for the CDR3 is TGTGCCAGCAGCCGCGGGGGGTCCTACAATGAGCAGTTCTTC. V usage is TRBV6-5 and J usage is TRBJ2-1, with TRBD2 matching over 8 bases. With V trimmed by 6 bases and J by 1 base, 2 bases remained unmatched. CDR3 length: 14 amino acids. The germline gives CDR1 MNHEY, CDR2 SVGAGI.

The V call is TRBV19, the J call TRBJ2-5, with a tentative D call TRBD2 (6 bases). The V and J ends lost 5 bases and 2 bases respectively, with 12 bases between them. Germline CDR1 and CDR2: LNHDA and SQIVND (reference sequence). This CDR3 region has 14 residues. The CDR3 reads CASSSSRGQETQYF. For the CDR3, the DNA is TGTGCCAGTAGTTCGAGTCGGGGGCAAGAGACCCAGTACTTC.

The genes are TRBV5-1 and TRBJ2-7; 7 nucleotides line up with TRBD2. The CDR3 covers 14 residues. The germline V gene has CDR1 SGHRS and CDR2 YFSETQ. V shed 2 bases and J 2 bases; nucleotides not matched to a gene: 4. The CDR3 sequence: CASSLAGTPYEQYF. CDR3 DNA sequence: TGCGCCAGCAGCTTAGCGGGGACGCCCTACGAGCAGTACTTC.

V and J are TRBV11-2 and TRBJ1-4; perhaps TRBD1 as D (6 bases). The CDR3 has 15 amino acids. In germline, CDR1 is SGHAT, CDR2 FQNNGV. Deletions cut 6 bases from V and 7 bases from J, with 18 bases between. CDR3 coding DNA: TGTGCCAGCAGTGGAACTACAGGGAATGGTGAAAAACTGTTTTTT. Encoded protein: CASSGTTGNGEKLFF. The full variable domain, completed using reference TRBV11-2 and TRBJ1-4, is EAGVAQSPRYKIIEKRQSVAFWCNPISGHATLYWYQQILGQGPKLLIQFQNNGVVDDSQLPKDRFSAERLKGVDSTLKIQPAKLEDSAVYLCASSGTTGNGEKLFFGSGTQLSVL.

This clone was observed a single time. The chain is built from TRBV11-2 and TRBJ2-7; possible D gene TRBD1, 5 bases. V dropped 2 bases and J dropped 1 base, with 15 bases sitting between them. This CDR3 has 16 residues. Germline V lookup: CDR1 SGHAT, CDR2 FQNNGV. The CDR3 DNA sequence: TGTGCCAGCAGCTTATCAGGGTCTTTTTTTTCCTACGAGCAGTACTTC. Translation gives CASSLSGSFFSYEQYF.

The chain combines TRBV19 with TRBJ2-4, with TRBD2 identical over 9 bases. Per germline, CDR1 LNHDA and CDR2 SQIVND (reference sequence). There are 15 residues in the CDR3. With 6 bases clipped from V and 3 bases from J, the junction kept 6 bases outside the gene matches. Here the CDR3 DNA reads TGTGCCAGTAGGTCGGCGGGGGGGGGCAAAAACATTCAGTACTTC. It translates to CASRSAGGGKNIQYF.

V is TRBV11-2 and J is TRBJ2-7, with 10 bases that match TRBD1. The germline V gene has CDR1 SGHAT and CDR2 FQNNGV. After removal of 2 bases from V and 5 bases from J, the junction contained 6 bases not matched to a gene. The CDR3 totals 15 residues. The CDR3 is CASSLPRDRGNEQYF. In DNA, the CDR3 is TGTGCCAGCAGCTTACCTAGGGACAGGGGAAACGAGCAGTACTTC.

The chain combines TRBV28 with TRBJ1-5, with a weak D call TRBD1 (6 bases). The germline gives CDR1 MDHEN, CDR2 SYDVKM. CDR3 length: 15 residues. The V end lost 2 bases, the J end lost 0 bases, and 8 bases lay between the germline ends. The CDR3 loop is CASSLRTASNQPQHF. The CDR3 DNA sequence: TGTGCCAGCAGTTTAAGGACAGCTAGCAATCAGCCCCAGCATTTT.

The J gene is TRBJ1-5, the V gene TRBV2; TRBD1 matches at 7 bases. The junction had 6 bases not matched to a gene; V was cut back by 8 bases and J by 5 bases. This CDR3 is 13 amino acids long. Germline V gene data show CDR1 as SNHLY and CDR2 as FYNNEI. CDR3 coding DNA: TGTGCCAGCGCAAGGGGGCCGCATCAGCCCCAGCATTTT. This codes for CASARGPHQPQHF.

The chain joins TRBV9 to TRBJ1-1; no definite D call. V was clipped by 0 bases and J by 4 bases, with 7 bases between them. CDR1 is SGDLS and CDR2 is YYNGEE in the germline V gene. This CDR3 is built from 13 residues. This chain's CDR3 is CASSVVGSTEAFF. CDR3 sequence (DNA): TGTGCCAGCAGCGTAGTGGGGAGCACTGAAGCTTTCTTT.

The chain's CDR3 is CASLETHRGDTEAFF. The CDR3, as DNA: TGTGCCAGCCTTGAGACCCACCGGGGGGACACTGAAGCTTTCTTT. The chain uses TRBV5-5 and TRBJ1-1; the D gene is possibly TRBD1 (5 bases). V lost 7 bases, J lost 3 bases, and 19 bases lay in between. This CDR3 has 15 residues. Germline lookup yields CDR1 SGHKS and CDR2 YYEKEE (reference sequence).

Comment on this clone: One end of the junction is discordant with germline, which a read error may explain. The V gene is TRBV4-1, the J gene TRBJ2-7; perhaps TRBD1 as D (5 bases). The CDR3 runs 13 residues. Germline V CDR1 and CDR2: MGHRA, YSYEKL. The CDR3, as DNA: TGCGCCAGCAGCCAAGAGTTAGACAGTACGGCCAGCTTC. Its protein product is CASSQELDSTASF.

V and J are TRBV9 and TRBJ2-7; 10 bases line up with TRBD2. CDR3 size: 15 residues. The germline gives CDR1 SGDLS, CDR2 YYNGEE. V trimming: 4 bases; J trimming: 5 bases; junction bases outside the gene matches: 9. As DNA, the CDR3 is TGTGCCAGCAGCTCGAAGCCGGGACTAGCGAACGAGCAGTACTTC. It codes for CASSSKPGLANEQYF.

The chain couples TRBV7-8 to TRBJ2-5; D is perhaps TRBD1 (5 bases). In germline, CDR1 is SGHVS, CDR2 FQNEAQ. This CDR3 has 15 amino acids. Trimming left V 1 base short and J 7 bases short, with 16 bases between. The CDR3 reads CASSLVVIQGGTQYF. The CDR3 DNA reads as TGTGCCAGCAGCTTAGTAGTTATCCAGGGCGGGACCCAGTACTTC.

The V gene is TRBV5-5, the J gene TRBJ2-7, with no clear D. Trimming removed 0 bases from V and 6 bases from J, with 7 bases in between. The CDR3 extends over 12 amino acids. Germline V gene lookup returns CDR1 SGHKS and CDR2 YYEKEE (reference sequence). The DNA of the CDR3 is TGTGCCAGCAGCTTGGCGGTCGGCGAGCAGTACTTC. This encodes CASSLAVGEQYF.